These T cell receptor beta chains were read from a single sample in a study of beta chain features in type 1 diabetes. Using immunoSEQ multiplex PCR, the repertoire was profiled, and TCRdb retains in-frame clones only, with some absent. The sample has around 340,000 clones, less than 20% seen once. The sequenced material came from naive CD4+ T cells from blood. The receptors were gathered from a young woman in good health. Both conserved end residues are part of each CDR3. D genes are given only for firm matches. Only some rows state a clone size, as once, few, many or a class for expanded clones.

d_call j_call clone_size v_call cdr3_aa cdr3_nt
- TRBJ2-7 few TRBV29-1 CSVVGVREPHYYEQYF TGCAGCGTTGTAGGTGTGAGGGAGCCTCACTACTACGAGCAGTACTTC
- TRBJ1-5 few TRBV6-5 CASSGTGQQPQHF TGTGCCAGCAGTGGCACAGGGCAGCAGCCCCAGCATTTT
TRBD1 TRBJ2-7 - TRBV5-4 CASRPSGTGTYEQYF TGTGCCAGCAGACCCTCCGGGACAGGGACCTACGAGCAGTACTTC
TRBD2 TRBJ2-3 - TRBV7-2 CASSLASSGGTDTQYF TGTGCCAGCAGCTTAGCCAGTAGCGGGGGCACAGATACGCAGTATTTT
- TRBJ2-7 - TRBV5-1 CASSSRVAEYEQYF TGCGCCAGCAGCAGCCGGGTAGCCGAGTACGAGCAGTACTTC
TRBD2 TRBJ2-2 few TRBV5-1 CASSYLAGLNTGELFF TGCGCCAGCAGCTATCTAGCGGGGCTGAACACCGGGGAGCTGTTTTTT
- TRBJ1-1 - TRBV29-1 CSVGGQGGRETEAFF TGCAGCGTTGGGGGCCAGGGAGGGAGGGAGACTGAAGCTTTCTTT
TRBD1 TRBJ2-7 few TRBV4-1 CASSHLGQSYEQYF TGCGCCAGCAGCCACCTGGGACAGTCCTACGAGCAGTACTTC
- TRBJ1-1 few TRBV5-1 CASSLVGSEAFF TGCGCCAGCAGCTTGGTGGGCAGTGAAGCTTTCTTT
TRBD2 TRBJ2-3 - TRBV5-6 CASSFSGLAGATDTQYF TGTGCCAGCAGCTTTTCCGGACTAGCGGGAGCCACAGATACGCAGTATTTT
- TRBJ2-7 few TRBV5-1 CASTGEGYEQYF TGCGCCAGCACTGGAGAGGGCTACGAGCAGTACTTC
TRBD2 TRBJ2-7 - TRBV9 CASSPGIGGGVYEQYF TGTGCCAGCAGCCCCGGGATAGGCGGGGGGGTTTACGAGCAGTACTTC
- TRBJ2-7 - TRBV5-1 CASSLYGGSTYEQYF TGCGCCAGCAGCTTGTATGGGGGCAGTACCTACGAGCAGTACTTC
TRBD1 TRBJ1-2 few TRBV29-1 CSVTGTVSLYGYTF TGCAGCGTTACCGGGACAGTTTCCCTGTATGGCTACACCTTC
TRBD1 TRBJ1-1 few TRBV9 CASSARTGLEAFF TGTGCCAGCAGCGCTCGGACAGGCCTTGAAGCTTTCTTT
- TRBJ1-1 - TRBV30 CAWSGTSNTEAFF TGTGCCTGGAGTGGGACATCGAACACTGAAGCTTTCTTT
TRBD2 TRBJ2-1 - TRBV25-1 CASSGLTGTSGDNEQFF TGTGCCAGCAGTGGTCTCACCGGGACTAGCGGGGACAATGAGCAGTTCTTC
- TRBJ1-3 - TRBV30 CAWSPRHETIYF TGTGCCTGGTCTCCGAGACACGAAACCATATATTTT
- TRBJ2-6 few TRBV6-6 CASSLASSGANVLTF TGTGCCAGCAGTCTAGCCTCCTCTGGGGCCAACGTCCTGACTTTC
- TRBJ2-6 - TRBV7-9 CASSFGSSGANVLTF TGTGCCAGCAGCTTCGGTAGTTCTGGGGCCAACGTCCTGACTTTC
TRBD2 TRBJ2-1 few TRBV30 CAWSPTSGGYNEQFF TGTGCCTGGAGCCCGACTAGCGGGGGATACAATGAGCAGTTCTTC
- TRBJ2-5 - TRBV18 CASSPPAVPETQYF TGTGCCAGCTCACCACCGGCGGTCCCAGAGACCCAGTACTTC
TRBD2 TRBJ2-5 few TRBV11-2 CASSSRTSGETQYF TGTGCCAGCAGCTCGCGGACTAGCGGGGAGACCCAGTACTTC
TRBD2 TRBJ2-5 - TRBV27 CASSTRGGQVRAQYF TGTGCCAGCAGTACCCGGGGGGGGCAAGTCCGGGCCCAGTACTTC
- TRBJ2-3 - TRBV5-1 CASSPGGSTDTQYF TGCGCCAGCAGCCCAGGAGGGAGCACAGATACGCAGTATTTT
- TRBJ2-7 few TRBV18 CASSQGGTDDYEQYF TGTGCCAGCTCCCAAGGCGGGACAGACGACTACGAGCAGTACTTC
TRBD2 TRBJ2-1 - TRBV5-1 CASSLPYQRGFNEQFF TGCGCCAGCAGCTTGCCCTACCAGCGGGGGTTCAATGAGCAGTTCTTC
TRBD2 TRBJ2-7 - TRBV18 CASSPPRGTSYEQYF TGTGCCAGCTCACCTCCGCGGGGGACCTCCTACGAGCAGTACTTC
- TRBJ1-4 few TRBV5-4 CASSLGQDNEKLFF TGTGCCAGCAGCTTGGGACAGGATAATGAAAAACTGTTTTTT
- TRBJ1-1 - TRBV29-1 CSVFRITMNTEAFF TGCAGCGTTTTTAGAATTACCATGAACACTGAAGCTTTCTTT